Listed below are T cell receptor beta chains from one sample, sequenced in a study of T-cell reconstitution after alpha-beta-depleted transplantation in children. TCRdb redid the calling of the PCR reads with MiXCR, one entry per CDR3 protein. The sample contains about a million distinct CDR3 sequences, roughly 29% of which appear only once. Sequences were derived from PBMCs, mostly from graft donor cells, sampled 360 days after TCRalphabeta/CD19-depleted stem cell transplant. The source of these receptors is a boy under two years old who had a stem cell transplant for SCID, so the T cells may come from the graft donor. The CDR3 runs from the conserved cysteine through the conserved F or W. A D gene is named only where the DNA matches it firmly. Only part of the rows carry a size: once, few, many, or a class if the clone is expanded.

NA	TRBV12-3/TRBV12-4	NA	TRBJ2-5	CASSSGTEAKTQYF	TGTGCCAGCAGTTCCGGGACCGAGGCTAAGACCCAGTACTTC
few	TRBV28	NA	TRBJ2-3	CASSPDGGWEDTQYF	TGTGCCAGCAGTCCCGACGGGGGTTGGGAAGATACGCAGTATTTT
few	TRBV29-1	TRBD1	TRBJ1-3	CSVPGTGISGNTIYF	TGCAGCGTTCCCGGGACAGGGATCTCTGGAAACACCATATATTTT
NA	TRBV9	TRBD1	TRBJ2-5	CASSAEDRARETQYF	TGTGCCAGCAGCGCAGAGGACAGGGCGAGGGAGACCCAGTACTTC
NA	TRBV20-1	TRBD1	TRBJ2-1	CSAGTGLAYNEQFF	TGCAGTGCGGGGACAGGGCTTGCCTACAATGAGCAGTTCTTC
NA	TRBV2	TRBD2	TRBJ2-1	CASSISGAGGEQFF	TGTGCCAGCAGTATTAGCGGGGCGGGGGGTGAGCAGTTCTTC
few	TRBV10-3	NA	TRBJ2-5	CAISDRGRRETQYF	TGTGCCATCAGTGACAGGGGCCGTCGAGAGACCCAGTACTTC
NA	TRBV18	NA	TRBJ2-7	CASSPPGAQLEQYF	TGTGCCAGCTCACCCCCAGGGGCCCAACTGGAGCAGTACTTC
NA	TRBV7-9	NA	TRBJ1-2	CASSLGYLEGYTF	TGTGCCAGCAGCTTGGGATACTTGGAGGGCTACACCTTC
NA	TRBV12-3/TRBV12-4	NA	TRBJ2-7	CASSPNLGYTYEQYF	TGTGCCAGCAGTCCGAACCTTGGGTATACCTACGAGCAGTACTTC